This T cell receptor beta chain was captured by sequencing in a study of OX40 agonist ivuxolimab in advanced cancers. There are a few counts of this clone. Per the germline V gene, CDR1 is SGHDT and CDR2 is YYEEEE. V dropped 4 bases and J dropped 4 bases, with 15 bases sitting between them. The CDR3 runs to 16 residues. Measured with immunoSEQ multiplex PCR; TCRdb has only the in-frame clones, and not every one. The data contain 65,000 or so clones, around 85% of them seen just once; the ten biggest clones take up over 0.6%. The starting material was CD4+ or CD8+ T cells sorted from blood, obtained in a trial of the OX40 agonist ivuxolimab. The TCR was taken from an adult with an advanced solid tumor such as melanoma, head and neck, liver or kidney cancer. The chain couples TRBV5-6 to TRBJ2-6, with D possibly matching TRBD2 (5 bases). This CDR3 reads CASSLRTRVGANVLTF. The CDR3, as DNA: TGTGCCAGCAGCCTAAGGACGCGGGTCGGGGCCAACGTCCTGACTTTC.